Listed below are T cell receptor beta chains from one sample, sequenced in a study of blood T cell repertoires in COVID-19. The table came from immunoSEQ multiplex PCR; TCRdb's copy has only in-frame clones and leaves some out. Among about 150,000 clones listed, 70% to 90% were seen once. The sequencing sample was made of peripheral blood. These receptors originate from a woman aged 60-75 years with COVID-19, enrolled during active disease. The CDR3 runs from the conserved cysteine through the conserved F or W. The D gene is left open where the match is weak. Size is omitted from some rows. Given values are once, few, many or a class for expanded clones.

TRBJ1-4 | NA | TRBV23-1 | NA | TGCGCCAGCAGTCAATCGAAGGGGGTGAGTTCTAATGAAAAACTGTTTTTT | CASSQSKGVSSNEKLFF
TRBJ1-2 | NA | TRBV5-5 | NA | TGTGCCAGCAGCTTGGGAGGGGGTGGCTACACCTTC | CASSLGGGGYTF
TRBJ1-2 | NA | TRBV6-7 | TRBD1 | TGTGCCACCCCGGACAGGGAGTCCTATGGCTACACCTTC | CATPDRESYGYTF
TRBJ2-3 | once | TRBV5-1 | TRBD2 | TGCGCCAGCAGCTTCTTTTCTAGCGGGAGAAGAGCGGGGACCGCAGATACGCAGTATTTT | CASSFFSSGRRAGTADTQYF
TRBJ2-2 | NA | TRBV28 | TRBD2 | TGTGCCATAGAAGGGCAGGGTGTGAGCGGGAGGAACACCGGGGAGCTGTTTTTT | CAIEGQGVSGRNTGELFF
TRBJ1-5 | NA | TRBV11-2 | NA | TGTGCCAGCAGCCCCAGTGGGGGGATCAATCAGCCCCAGCATTTT | CASSPSGGINQPQHF
TRBJ2-5 | NA | TRBV11-1 | NA | TGTGCCAGCAGCTTAGGGCAGGGGAGTGAGACCCAGTACTTC | CASSLGQGSETQYF
TRBJ2-2 | NA | TRBV5-1 | NA | TGCGCCAGCAGGGACATCGCGAACACCGGGGAGCTGTTTTTT | CASRDIANTGELFF
TRBJ2-1 | few | TRBV7-3 | TRBD2 | TGTGCCAGCAGCTTAAATTTAGCGGGAAGGGATGAGCAGTTCTTC | CASSLNLAGRDEQFF
TRBJ1-1 | NA | TRBV10-2 | TRBD1 | TGCGCCAGCAGTGACCGACAGGGGAGGTCGAACACTGAAGCTTTCTTT | CASSDRQGRSNTEAFF
TRBJ1-4 | NA | TRBV5-4 | NA | TGTGCCAGCAGCTTGGGCGGAACTAATGAAAAACTGTTTTTT | CASSLGGTNEKLFF
TRBJ2-5 | NA | TRBV6-5 | TRBD2 | TGTGCCAGCTGTCTAGCGGGGCAAGAGACCCAGTACTTC | CASCLAGQETQYF
TRBJ2-1 | NA | TRBV5-5 | TRBD1 | TGTGCCAGCAGCTTGGCGACAGGGGTCTACAATGAGCAGTTCTTC | CASSLATGVYNEQFF
TRBJ2-2 | NA | TRBV2 | TRBD1 | TGTGCCAGCAGCGGGACAGGGATTACCGGGGAGCTGTTTTTT | CASSGTGITGELFF
TRBJ1-4 | NA | TRBV29-1 | NA | TGCAGCGCCCGATGGGGCCCCGGGAATGAAAAACTGTTTTTT | CSARWGPGNEKLFF
TRBJ2-7 | NA | TRBV3-1/TRBV3-2 | TRBD1 | TGTGCCAGCAGCCAAGAAGGGACAGGGGAAGAGCAGTACTTC | CASSQEGTGEEQYF
TRBJ2-3 | NA | TRBV6-5 | NA | TGTGCCAGCAGTTACGGGCAGGGTGAATATACGCAGTATTTT | CASSYGQGEYTQYF
TRBJ2-5 | NA | TRBV7-2 | TRBD2 | TGTGCCAGCAGCTACCGGACTAGCGGGAGACCCCAAGAGACCCAGTACTTC | CASSYRTSGRPQETQYF
TRBJ1-4 | once | TRBV7-2 | TRBD1 | TGTGCCAGCAGCTTGTCCCGGACAGGGCTTGAAAAACTGTTTTTT | CASSLSRTGLEKLFF
TRBJ2-7 | NA | TRBV29-1 | NA | TGCAGCGTTGCACAGTCCTACGAGCAGTACTTC | CSVAQSYEQYF
TRBJ1-5 | NA | TRBV5-1 | TRBD1 | TGCGCCAGTTCCACGACAGGGGGGCTGAATCAGCCCCAGCATTTT | CASSTTGGLNQPQHF
TRBJ2-7 | NA | TRBV5-1 | NA | TGCGCCAGCAGCGGGAACAGGGTCGAGCAGTACTTC | CASSGNRVEQYF
TRBJ1-2 | NA | TRBV6-4 | TRBD1 | TGTGCCAGCAATCCCCGGACAGGGGGCGCCTCTGATGGCTACACCTTC | CASNPRTGGASDGYTF
TRBJ2-6 | NA | TRBV2 | NA | TGTGCCAGCAGAGGACAGTTCCCCGGGGCCAACGTCCTGACTTTC | CASRGQFPGANVLTF
TRBJ1-1 | NA | TRBV5-1 | NA | TGCGCCAGCAGCTTTGGACAGAACACTGAAGCTTTCTTT | CASSFGQNTEAFF
TRBJ2-5 | many | TRBV6-6 | TRBD1 | TGTGCCAGCAGACCTGGACAGGGGTCTGTAGAGACCCAGTACTTC | CASRPGQGSVETQYF
TRBJ2-3 | NA | TRBV6-4 | TRBD1 | TGTGCCAGCAGTCTTGAGGGGACAGTAAGAGATACGCAGTATTTT | CASSLEGTVRDTQYF
TRBJ1-5 | NA | TRBV7-6 | NA | TGTGCCAGCAGCTTAGCGGAGGGAGGGGGACATCCCCAGCATTTT | CASSLAEGGGHPQHF
TRBJ2-1 | NA | TRBV7-2 | TRBD2 | TGTGCCAGCAGCCCGCTAGCGGGAGAGGGCAATGAGCAGTTCTTC | CASSPLAGEGNEQFF
TRBJ2-3 | NA | TRBV6-5 | TRBD1 | TGTGCCACCATCAAAACCGGGACAGGGCCAGATACGCAGTATTTT | CATIKTGTGPDTQYF
TRBJ2-1 | once | TRBV5-1 | TRBD2 | TGCGCCAGCAGCTCTAGCGGGGGCTCCTACAATGAGCAGTTCTTC | CASSSSGGSYNEQFF
TRBJ1-3 | NA | TRBV6-1 | NA | TGTGCCAGCAGTGAAAACGGGAAAGTAGACACCATATATTTT | CASSENGKVDTIYF
TRBJ1-2 | NA | TRBV6-5 | TRBD1 | TGTGCCAGCAGTCTGGGACAGGCAAGGGATGGCTACACCTTC | CASSLGQARDGYTF
TRBJ2-1 | NA | TRBV2 | TRBD2 | TGTGCCAGCAGTGAAATCTCTGGACTAGGGCAGTTCTTC | CASSEISGLGQFF
TRBJ2-1 | NA | TRBV11-2 | NA | TGTGCCAGCAGCTCTGGGCTCTACAATGAGCAGTTCTTC | CASSSGLYNEQFF
TRBJ2-2 | NA | TRBV5-1 | TRBD1 | TGCGCCAGCATCACAGGGGTCGGGGAGCTGTTTTTT | CASITGVGELFF
TRBJ2-3 | NA | TRBV9 | TRBD2 | TGTGCCAGCAGCTCCCAACCGGGACTAGCGCAAGATACGCAGTATTTT | CASSSQPGLAQDTQYF
TRBJ1-1 | NA | TRBV10-3 | NA | TGTGCCATCAGTGGTACAGGGAGCACTGAAGCTTTCTTT | CAISGTGSTEAFF
TRBJ2-2 | NA | TRBV19 | NA | TGTGCCAGTGAAAAGAGGCGAGCGGAGCTGTTTTTT | CASEKRRAELFF
TRBJ2-5 | NA | TRBV5-8 | TRBD2 | TGTGCCAGCAGCAGTAGCGGGATGACAATAGAGACCCAGTACTTC | CASSSSGMTIETQYF
TRBJ1-1 | NA | TRBV7-6 | TRBD1 | TGTGCCAGCAGCTCGTCGACAGGGCGTGAAGCTTTCTTT | CASSSSTGREAFF
TRBJ1-2 | once | TRBV29-1 | TRBD1 | TGCAGCGTTGGGACAGGGGCTTGGGGCTATGGCTACACCTTC | CSVGTGAWGYGYTF
TRBJ1-2 | NA | TRBV11-2 | TRBD1 | TGTGCCAGCAGCCCCCGACAGGGAGTGAGCGGCTACACCTTC | CASSPRQGVSGYTF
TRBJ1-2 | NA | TRBV6-5 | TRBD1 | TGTGCCAGCAGAGCAGCTACAGGGGGGGGTTATGGCTACACCTTC | CASRAATGGGYGYTF
TRBJ1-5 | NA | TRBV5-6 | TRBD1 | TGTGCCAGCAGCCCGGACAGGGGGGCCAATCAGCCCCAGCATTTT | CASSPDRGANQPQHF
TRBJ2-3 | NA | TRBV6-1 | TRBD2 | TGTGCCAGCAGTGAACCGGGACTAGCGGGAGATACGCAGTATTTT | CASSEPGLAGDTQYF
TRBJ1-1 | NA | TRBV5-1 | TRBD1 | TGCGCCAGCAGCGGCGGACAGGCAGGCCCAGCTTTCTTT | CASSGGQAGPAFF
TRBJ2-1 | NA | TRBV7-6 | NA | TGTGCCAGCAGCTTAGCCGGGGGACTCCCCAATGAGCAGTTCTTC | CASSLAGGLPNEQFF